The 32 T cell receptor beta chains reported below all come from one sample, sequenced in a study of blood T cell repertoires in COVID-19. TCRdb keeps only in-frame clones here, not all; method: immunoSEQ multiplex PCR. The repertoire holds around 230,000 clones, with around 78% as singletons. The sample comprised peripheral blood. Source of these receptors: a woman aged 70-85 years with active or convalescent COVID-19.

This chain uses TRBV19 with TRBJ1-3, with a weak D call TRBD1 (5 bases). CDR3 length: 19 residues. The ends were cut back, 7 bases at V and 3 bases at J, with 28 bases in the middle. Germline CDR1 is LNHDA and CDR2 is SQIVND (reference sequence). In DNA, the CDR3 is TGTGCCAGTACCCCCAGGGTGGGGGGGGTCGGTCCTGGTGGAAACACCATATATTTT. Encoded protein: CASTPRVGGVGPGGNTIYF. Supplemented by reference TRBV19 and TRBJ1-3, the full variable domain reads DGGITQSPKYLFRKEGQNVTLSCEQNLNHDAMYWYRQDPGQGLRLIYYSQIVNDFQKGDIAEGYSVSREKKESFPLTVTSAQKNPTAFYLCASTPRVGGVGPGGNTIYFGEGSWLTVV.

The CDR3 reads CASSRQGDTEAFF. The CDR3 DNA reads as TGTGCCAGCAGTAGACAGGGGGACACTGAAGCTTTCTTT. The rearrangement joins TRBV27 to TRBJ1-1, with TRBD1 identical over 9 bases. CDR1 and CDR2 (germline): MNHEY, SMNVEV (reference sequence). The CDR3 length is 13 residues. V dropped 5 bases and J dropped 3; count of bases not matched to a gene: 1.

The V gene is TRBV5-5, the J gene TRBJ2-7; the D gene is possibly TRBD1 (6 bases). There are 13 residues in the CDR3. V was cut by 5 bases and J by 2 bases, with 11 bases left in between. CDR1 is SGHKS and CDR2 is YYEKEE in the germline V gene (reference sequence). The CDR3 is CASRIGQTYEQYF. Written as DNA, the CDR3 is TGTGCCAGCAGAATCGGACAGACCTACGAGCAGTACTTC.

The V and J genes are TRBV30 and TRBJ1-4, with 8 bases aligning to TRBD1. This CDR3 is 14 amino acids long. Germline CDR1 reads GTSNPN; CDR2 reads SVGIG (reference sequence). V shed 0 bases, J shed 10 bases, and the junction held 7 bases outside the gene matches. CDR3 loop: CAWSVGPGGGKLFF. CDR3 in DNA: TGTGCCTGGAGTGTAGGGCCAGGGGGCGGAAAACTGTTTTTT.

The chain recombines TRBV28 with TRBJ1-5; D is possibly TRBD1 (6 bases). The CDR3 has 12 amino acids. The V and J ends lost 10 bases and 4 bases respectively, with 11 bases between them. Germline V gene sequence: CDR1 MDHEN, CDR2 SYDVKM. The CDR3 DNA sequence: TGTGCCACAACAGGGCCTAATCAGCCCCAGCATTTT. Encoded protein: CATTGPNQPQHF.

The CDR3 sequence: CASSTTRGASYEQYF. The CDR3 nucleotides are TGTGCCAGCAGTACCACCCGGGGGGCCTCCTACGAGCAGTACTTC. The chain is built from TRBV6-5 and TRBJ2-7, with D maybe TRBD2 (7 bases). CDR3 size: 15 residues. Germline CDR1 MNHEY, CDR2 SVGAGI. Trimming removed 5 bases from V and 0 bases from J, with 14 bases in between.

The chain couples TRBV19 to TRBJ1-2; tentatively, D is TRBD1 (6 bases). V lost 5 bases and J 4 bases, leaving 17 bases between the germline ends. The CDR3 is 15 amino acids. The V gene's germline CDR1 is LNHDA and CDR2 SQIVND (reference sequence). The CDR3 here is CASSYTGLEAYGYTF. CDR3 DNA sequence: TGTGCCAGTAGTTACACAGGGTTGGAGGCCTATGGCTACACCTTC.

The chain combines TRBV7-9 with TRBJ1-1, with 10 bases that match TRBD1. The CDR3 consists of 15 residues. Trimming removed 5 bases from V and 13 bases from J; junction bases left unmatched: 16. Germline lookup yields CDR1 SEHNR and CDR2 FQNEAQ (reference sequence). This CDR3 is CASSPHGLGQGKDFF. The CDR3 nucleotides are TGTGCCAGCAGCCCCCACGGGCTGGGACAGGGGAAGGATTTCTTT. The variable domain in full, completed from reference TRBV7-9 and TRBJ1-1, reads DTGVSQNPRHKITKRGQNVTFRCDPISEHNRLYWYRQTLGQGPEFLTYFQNEAQLEKSRLLSDRFSAERPKGSFSTLEIQRTEQGDSAMYLCASSPHGLGQGKDFFGQGTRLTVV.

CDR3 sequence: CASAETGTGNTIYF. The CDR3 DNA reads TGTGCCAGCGCCGAGACAGGGACTGGAAACACCATATATTTT. This rearrangement joins TRBV19 to TRBJ1-3, with 7 bases that match TRBD1. The CDR3 is 14 amino acids. J gave up 2 bases and V 9 bases, and 7 bases lay outside the gene matches. Per the germline V gene, CDR1 is LNHDA and CDR2 is SQIVND (reference sequence). The variable domain in full, with the rest retrieved from reference TRBV19 and TRBJ1-3, is DGGITQSPKYLFRKEGQNVTLSCEQNLNHDAMYWYRQDPGQGLRLIYYSQIVNDFQKGDIAEGYSVSREKKESFPLTVTSAQKNPTAFYLCASAETGTGNTIYFGEGSWLTVV.

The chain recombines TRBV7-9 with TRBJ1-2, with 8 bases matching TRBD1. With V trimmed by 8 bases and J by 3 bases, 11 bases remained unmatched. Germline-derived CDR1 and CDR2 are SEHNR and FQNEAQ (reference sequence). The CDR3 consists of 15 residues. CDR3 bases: TGTGCCAGCCGCCGGGGGCAGGGGGCAGACTATGGCTACACCTTC. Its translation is CASRRGQGADYGYTF.

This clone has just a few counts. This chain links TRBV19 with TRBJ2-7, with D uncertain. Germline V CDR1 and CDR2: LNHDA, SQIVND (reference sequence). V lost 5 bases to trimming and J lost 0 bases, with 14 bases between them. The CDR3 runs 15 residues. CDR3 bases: TGTGCCAGTAGTTACTCCAGCGAGAGCTCCTACGAGCAGTACTTC. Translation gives CASSYSSESSYEQYF.

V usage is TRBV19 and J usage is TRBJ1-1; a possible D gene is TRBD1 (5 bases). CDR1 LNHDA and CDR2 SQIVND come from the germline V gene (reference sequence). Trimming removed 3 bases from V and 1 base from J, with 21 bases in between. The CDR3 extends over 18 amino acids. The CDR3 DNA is TGTGCCAGTAGTATGAGCCGTGTTAGGGGCACAGAGAACACTGAAGCTTTCTTT. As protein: CASSMSRVRGTENTEAFF.

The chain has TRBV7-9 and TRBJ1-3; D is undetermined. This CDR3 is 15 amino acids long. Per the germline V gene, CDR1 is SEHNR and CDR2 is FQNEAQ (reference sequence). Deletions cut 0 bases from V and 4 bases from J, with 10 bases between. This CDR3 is CASSLAGPRGNTIYF. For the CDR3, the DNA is TGTGCCAGCAGCTTAGCGGGCCCCAGAGGAAACACCATATATTTT. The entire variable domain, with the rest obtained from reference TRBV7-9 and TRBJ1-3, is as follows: DTGVSQNPRHKITKRGQNVTFRCDPISEHNRLYWYRQTLGQGPEFLTYFQNEAQLEKSRLLSDRFSAERPKGSFSTLEIQRTEQGDSAMYLCASSLAGPRGNTIYFGEGSWLTVV.

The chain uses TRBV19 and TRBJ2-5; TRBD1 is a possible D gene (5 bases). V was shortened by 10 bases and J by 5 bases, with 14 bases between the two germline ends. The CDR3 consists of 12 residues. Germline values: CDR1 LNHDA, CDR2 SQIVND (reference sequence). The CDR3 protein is CATSTELETQYF. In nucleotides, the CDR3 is TGTGCCACCTCGACAGAATTGGAGACCCAGTACTTC.

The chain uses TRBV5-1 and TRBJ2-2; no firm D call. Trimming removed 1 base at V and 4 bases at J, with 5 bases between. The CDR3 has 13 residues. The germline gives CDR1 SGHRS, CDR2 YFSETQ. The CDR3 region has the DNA TGCGCCAGCAGCTTGTCTCCCACCGGGGAGCTGTTTTTT. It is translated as CASSLSPTGELFF.

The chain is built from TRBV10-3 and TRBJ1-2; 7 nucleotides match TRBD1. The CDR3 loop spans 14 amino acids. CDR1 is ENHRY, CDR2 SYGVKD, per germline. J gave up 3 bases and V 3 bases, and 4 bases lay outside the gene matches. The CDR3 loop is CAISDPRGDYGYTF. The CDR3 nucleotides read TGTGCCATCAGTGATCCCAGGGGGGACTATGGCTACACCTTC.

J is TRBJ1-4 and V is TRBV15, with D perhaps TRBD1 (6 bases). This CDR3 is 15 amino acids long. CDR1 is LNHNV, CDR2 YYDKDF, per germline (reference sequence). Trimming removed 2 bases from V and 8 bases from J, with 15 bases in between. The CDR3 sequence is CATSRPQGNGEKLFF. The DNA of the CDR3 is TGTGCCACCAGCAGACCCCAGGGGAATGGCGAAAAACTGTTTTTT.

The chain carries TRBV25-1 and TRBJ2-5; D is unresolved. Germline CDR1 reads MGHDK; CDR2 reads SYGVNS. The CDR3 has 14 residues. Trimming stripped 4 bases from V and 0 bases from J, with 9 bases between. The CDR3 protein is CASSARTDQETQYF. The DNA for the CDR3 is TGTGCCAGCAGTGCCCGAACAGACCAAGAGACCCAGTACTTC.

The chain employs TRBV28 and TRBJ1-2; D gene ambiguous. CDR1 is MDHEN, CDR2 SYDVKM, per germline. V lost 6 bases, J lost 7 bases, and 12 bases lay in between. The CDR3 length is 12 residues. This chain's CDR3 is CASSLPGSGYTF. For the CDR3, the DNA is TGTGCCAGCAGCCTACCGGGGTCTGGCTACACCTTC.

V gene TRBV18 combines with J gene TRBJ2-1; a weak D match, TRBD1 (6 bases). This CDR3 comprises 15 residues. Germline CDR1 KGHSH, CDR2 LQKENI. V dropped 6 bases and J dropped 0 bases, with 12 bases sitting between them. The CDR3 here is CASSSRGNSYNEQFF. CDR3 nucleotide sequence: TGTGCCAGCTCCTCGAGGGGGAACTCCTACAATGAGCAGTTCTTC.

The CDR3 DNA sequence: TGCGCCAGCAGCCAAGGGGCAGATGGCTACACCTTC. As protein: CASSQGADGYTF. The chain has TRBV4-1 and TRBJ1-2; D unclear. The germline gives CDR1 MGHRA, CDR2 YSYEKL. The CDR3 is 12 residues long. V was shortened by 1 base and J by 6 bases, with 6 bases between the two germline ends.

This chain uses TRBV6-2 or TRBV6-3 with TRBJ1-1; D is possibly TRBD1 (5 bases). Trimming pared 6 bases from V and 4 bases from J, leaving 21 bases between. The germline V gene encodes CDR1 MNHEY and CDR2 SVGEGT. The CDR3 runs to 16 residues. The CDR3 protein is CASSPRQGEVFTEAFF. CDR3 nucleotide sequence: TGTGCCAGCAGCCCTCGGCAGGGCGAGGTATTCACTGAAGCTTTCTTT.

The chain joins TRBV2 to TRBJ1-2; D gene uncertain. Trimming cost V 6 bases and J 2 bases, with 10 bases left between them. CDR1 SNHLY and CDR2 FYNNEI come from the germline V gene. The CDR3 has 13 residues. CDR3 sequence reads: CASRRDWNYGYTF. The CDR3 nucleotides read TGTGCCAGCAGGAGGGATTGGAACTATGGCTACACCTTC. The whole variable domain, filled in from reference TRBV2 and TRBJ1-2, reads EPEVTQTPSHQVTQMGQEVILRCVPISNHLYFYWYRQILGQKVEFLVSFYNNEISEKSEIFDDQFSVERPDGSNFTLKIRSTKLEDSAMYFCASRRDWNYGYTFGSGTRLTVV.

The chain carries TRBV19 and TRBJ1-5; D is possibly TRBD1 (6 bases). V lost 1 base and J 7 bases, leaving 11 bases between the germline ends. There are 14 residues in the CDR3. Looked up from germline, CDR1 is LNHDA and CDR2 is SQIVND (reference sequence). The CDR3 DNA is TGTGCCAGTAGTATAGGAGGCACAGGGCAGCCCCAGCATTTT. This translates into CASSIGGTGQPQHF.

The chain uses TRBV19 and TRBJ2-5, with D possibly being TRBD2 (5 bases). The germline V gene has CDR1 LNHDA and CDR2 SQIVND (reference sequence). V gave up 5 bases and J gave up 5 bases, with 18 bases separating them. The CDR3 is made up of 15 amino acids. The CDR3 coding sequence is TGTGCCAGTAGTCTAGCCCACGGTTTGATGGAGACCCAGTACTTC. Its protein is CASSLAHGLMETQYF. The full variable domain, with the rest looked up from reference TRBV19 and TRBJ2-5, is DGGITQSPKYLFRKEGQNVTLSCEQNLNHDAMYWYRQDPGQGLRLIYYSQIVNDFQKGDIAEGYSVSREKKESFPLTVTSAQKNPTAFYLCASSLAHGLMETQYFGPGTRLLVL.

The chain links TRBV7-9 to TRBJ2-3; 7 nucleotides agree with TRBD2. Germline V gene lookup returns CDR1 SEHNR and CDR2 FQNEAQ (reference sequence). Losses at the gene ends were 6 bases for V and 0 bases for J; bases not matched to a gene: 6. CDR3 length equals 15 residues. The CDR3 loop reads CASRLLAPSTDTQYF. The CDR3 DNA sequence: TGTGCCAGCAGGTTACTAGCGCCTAGCACAGATACGCAGTATTTT.

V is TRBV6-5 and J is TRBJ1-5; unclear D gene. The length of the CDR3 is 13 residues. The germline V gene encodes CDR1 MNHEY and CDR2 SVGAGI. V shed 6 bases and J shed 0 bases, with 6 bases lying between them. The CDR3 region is CASRSNSNQPQHF. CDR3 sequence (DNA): TGTGCCAGCAGGTCCAATAGCAATCAGCCCCAGCATTTT.

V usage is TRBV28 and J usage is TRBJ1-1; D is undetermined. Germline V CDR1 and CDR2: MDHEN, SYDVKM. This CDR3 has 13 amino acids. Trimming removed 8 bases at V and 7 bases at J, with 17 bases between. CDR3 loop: CASHDRIGGEAFF. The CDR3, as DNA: TGTGCCAGCCACGACCGAATCGGAGGTGAAGCTTTCTTT.

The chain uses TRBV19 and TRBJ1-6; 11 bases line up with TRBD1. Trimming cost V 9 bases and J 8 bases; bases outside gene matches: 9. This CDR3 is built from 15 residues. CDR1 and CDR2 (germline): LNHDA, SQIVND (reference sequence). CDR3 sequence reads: CASRRDRGNDSPLHF. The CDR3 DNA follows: TGTGCCAGCCGAAGGGACAGGGGGAACGATTCACCCCTCCACTTT.

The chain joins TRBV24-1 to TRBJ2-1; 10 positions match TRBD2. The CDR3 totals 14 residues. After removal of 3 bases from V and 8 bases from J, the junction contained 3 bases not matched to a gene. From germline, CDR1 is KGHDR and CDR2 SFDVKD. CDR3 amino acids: CATSDSLAGDEQFF. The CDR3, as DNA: TGTGCCACCAGTGATAGCCTAGCGGGAGATGAGCAGTTCTTC.

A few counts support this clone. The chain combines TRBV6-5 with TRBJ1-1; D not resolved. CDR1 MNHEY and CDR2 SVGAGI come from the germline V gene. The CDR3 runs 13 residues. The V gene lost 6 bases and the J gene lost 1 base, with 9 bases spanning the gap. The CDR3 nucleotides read TGTGCCAGCAGCAAACAACCGAACACTGAAGCTTTCTTT. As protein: CASSKQPNTEAFF.

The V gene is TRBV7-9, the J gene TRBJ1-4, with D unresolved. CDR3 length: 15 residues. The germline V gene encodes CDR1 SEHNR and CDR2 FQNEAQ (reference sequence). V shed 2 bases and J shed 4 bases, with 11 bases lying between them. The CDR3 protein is CASSLQASLNEKLFF. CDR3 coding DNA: TGTGCCAGCAGCTTACAGGCTTCCCTTAATGAAAAACTGTTTTTT. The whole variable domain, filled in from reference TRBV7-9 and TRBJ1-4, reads DTGVSQNPRHKITKRGQNVTFRCDPISEHNRLYWYRQTLGQGPEFLTYFQNEAQLEKSRLLSDRFSAERPKGSFSTLEIQRTEQGDSAMYLCASSLQASLNEKLFFGSGTQLSVL.